This T cell receptor (beta chain) derives from a study of T cells in Graves' hyperthyroidism and ophthalmopathy. General study findings and limits: A model of 13 V-J pairs discriminated ophthalmopathy from stable hyperthyroidism. Most thyroid clonotypes expanded above 0.001 were also detected in blood. Median prediction lead before ophthalmopathy onset was 6.5 to 7 months with the model.

This clonotype appeared many times. The antigen remains unidentified. CDR1 and CDR2 from the germline V gene are MNHEY and SVGAGI. The CDR3 loop spans 14 amino acids. Trimming pared 0 bases from V and 5 bases from J, leaving 5 bases between. The source material, RNA transcripts, was used to amplify TCR beta CDR3 regions. The HTBI primer set was used in a first-round RT-PCR of the TCR CDR3. MiXCR, run by TCRdb on the multiplex PCR reads, gives a single entry per CDR3 protein. The table shows 500,000 to 750,000 distinct CDR3 sequences, with just over 45% occurring only once. This TCR came from a woman between 18 and 29 years old with Graves' hyperthyroidism. The rearrangement joins TRBV6-5 to TRBJ1-6; the D is unclear. The sample comprised peripheral blood or thyroid tissue (not recorded which). The CDR3 sequence is CASSYSGNNSPLHF. The CDR3 region has the DNA TGTGCCAGCAGTTACTCTGGCAATAATTCACCCCTCCACTTT.